This TCR beta chain was found in a study of T cells after yellow fever vaccination. General study results and limits: FACS-sorted repertoires might harbor abundant contaminating clonotypes from the bulk population. Reappearance after the booster was seen for most primary-vaccination clones, at 96% CD4 and about 90% CD8.

By 5'RACE template switching, TCR cDNA was produced, with a universal primer site and UMIs added in the process. TCRdb reprocessed the 5' RACE reads with MiXCR, giving one entry per CDR3 protein. Among some 260,000 distinct CDR3 sequences listed, roughly 4.8% were seen once. This clonotype has ten or more counts. No antigen is known for it. Germline-derived CDR1 and CDR2 are GTSNPN and SVGIG (reference sequence). V gave up 3 bases and J gave up 2 bases; unmatched junction bases: 8. This CDR3 contains 15 residues. The source was CD4+ T cells sorted from PBMCs, collected on the day of the yellow fever booster vaccination. The receptor was derived from a man aged 18 to 30 who received the YFV17D yellow fever vaccine. The chain links TRBV30 to TRBJ2-7; 9 bases line up with TRBD1. In DNA, the CDR3 is TGTGCCTGGAGGGAAACAGGGGGCATCCCCTACGAGCAGTACTTC. Its translation is CAWRETGGIPYEQYF.